This T cell receptor (beta chain) comes out of a study of blood T cell repertoires in COVID-19. Study background: Samples of COVID-19 (acute and convalescent) were obtained from the United States, Italy and Spain. PBMCs, B-cell-depleted T cells, or T cells provided the cDNA or gDNA that made up the material.

Participants were placed into cohorts based on the clinical history they reported. Clones were sequenced by immunoSEQ multiplex PCR, and TCRdb holds only the in-frame ones, with some missing. The data contain 250,000 or so clones, 86% of them singletons. In this sample, this clone turned up once. The CDR3 consists of 16 residues. V was pared by 1 base and J by 4 bases, with 9 bases of the junction left unmatched. Germline V gene data show CDR1 as LGHDT and CDR2 as YNNKEL (reference sequence). The source material was PBMCs or T cells enriched from blood (not recorded which). The genes are TRBV3-1 (or the pseudogene TRBV3-2) and TRBJ1-2; TRBD1 matches 7 bases. This receptor was taken from a woman younger than 30 who had recovered from COVID-19. The CDR3 region has the DNA TGTGCCAGCAGCCAAGTCCCAGGGGGGTCATCCTATGGCTACACCTTC. Translated: CASSQVPGGSSYGYTF.